This passage covers 22 T cell receptor beta chains from one sample sequenced in a study of metastatic and nonmetastatic thyroid tumors. Every patient underwent thyroid surgery untreated. TCRdb reassembled clones from the PCR reads with MiXCR. The sample has fewer than 15,000 clones, approximately 27% seen once. The sample taken for sequencing was tumor tissue. The receptor set was obtained from a female donor with papillary thyroid cancer or a benign thyroid nodule (not recorded which). Some clones in this sample may be carry-over from other donors' samples.

This clone occurred a few times. This chain uses TRBV19 with TRBJ1-1, with D possibly being TRBD1 (6 bases). The CDR3 length is 14 residues. Germline CDR1 reads LNHDA; CDR2 reads SQIVND (reference sequence). V lost 6 bases to trimming and J lost 5 bases, with 16 bases between them. CDR3 nucleotides: TGTGCCAGTAGGCCCCGAGGGGGGGGAACTGAAGCTTTCTTT. Translation gives CASRPRGGGTEAFF. Full variable domain (missing parts from reference TRBV19 and TRBJ1-1): DGGITQSPKYLFRKEGQNVTLSCEQNLNHDAMYWYRQDPGQGLRLIYYSQIVNDFQKGDIAEGYSVSREKKESFPLTVTSAQKNPTAFYLCASRPRGGGTEAFFGQGTRLTVV.

This clone occurred many times. The chain has TRBV19 and TRBJ1-2, with D possibly being TRBD1 (5 bases). Germline V gene sequence: CDR1 LNHDA, CDR2 SQIVND (reference sequence). Trimming took 7 bases from V and 4 from J, leaving 19 bases between them. The CDR3 is made up of 15 amino acids. CDR3 protein: CASTPVNRRSYGYTF. CDR3 DNA: TGTGCCAGTACCCCAGTTAACAGGAGGAGCTATGGCTACACCTTC.

The CDR3 is CASTVQPHSVETQYF. DNA of the CDR3: TGCGCCAGCACCGTTCAGCCCCATAGTGTTGAGACCCAGTACTTC. This rearrangement joins TRBV5-1 to TRBJ2-5; D unclear. This CDR3 comprises 15 residues. The ends were cut back, 6 bases at V and 5 bases at J, with 20 bases in the middle. Germline CDR1 is SGHRS and CDR2 is YFSETQ.

This clone was found a few times. Other DNA sequences of this sample code for an identical CDR3. CDR3 nucleotide sequence: TGTGCCAGCAGCAACCCTCCGGGACAGGGACTGGGATACACCTTC. This codes for CASSNPPGQGLGYTF. This chain joins TRBV6-1 and TRBJ1-2; 9 nucleotides agree with TRBD1. V lost 6 bases and J lost 11; bases outside the gene matches: 16. CDR1 is MNHNS and CDR2 is SASEGT in the germline V gene. This CDR3 region has 15 residues.

A few counts support this clone. This chain links TRBV27 with TRBJ1-1; weak D call: TRBD1 (6 bases). CDR1 is MNHEY and CDR2 is SMNVEV in the germline V gene (reference sequence). The CDR3 sequence is 15 residues long. Between the trimmed V and J ends, which lost 6 bases and 3 bases, there was a span of 17 bases. The CDR3 DNA reads as TGTGCCAGCAGAAACCCCGGACAGATGGACACTGAAGCTTTCTTT. Translating gives CASRNPGQMDTEAFF.

The J gene is TRBJ2-7, the V gene TRBV7-8, with a possible D match to TRBD2 (7 bases). Per germline, CDR1 SGHVS and CDR2 FQNEAQ. CDR3 length equals 17 residues. V gave up 2 bases and J gave up 4 bases, with 21 bases separating them. CDR3 nucleotide sequence: TGTGCCAGCAGCTTACCTAGCCTGGGGGGGCTGCCGTACGAGCAGTACTTC. It yields the protein CASSLPSLGGLPYEQYF. The full variable domain, its missing parts supplied by reference TRBV7-8 and TRBJ2-7, is GAGVSQSPRYKVAKRGQDVALRCDPISGHVSLFWYQQALGQGPEFLTYFQNEAQLDKSGLPSDRFFAERPEGSVSTLKIQRTQQEDSAVYLCASSLPSLGGLPYEQYFGPGTRLTVT.

This clone has ten or more counts. The chain links TRBV4-1 to TRBJ1-1, with 7 bases matching TRBD1. V lost 2 bases, J lost 0 bases, and 3 bases stayed unmatched. The CDR3 contains 15 residues. CDR1 is MGHRA, CDR2 YSYEKL, per germline. CDR3 sequence: CASSQNRGLNTEAFF. CDR3 coding DNA: TGCGCCAGCAGCCAAAACAGGGGACTGAACACTGAAGCTTTCTTT.

This clone occurred a few times. The rearrangement joins TRBV12-3 or TRBV12-4 to TRBJ1-3; D is unclear. There are 14 residues in the CDR3. Trimming cost V 0 bases and J 0 bases, with 3 bases left between them. The CDR3 is CASSLARSGNTIYF. CDR3 nucleotide sequence: TGTGCCAGCAGTTTAGCCCGCTCTGGAAACACCATATATTTT.

The V call is TRBV6-1, the J call TRBJ1-5, with D perhaps matching TRBD1 (5 bases). This CDR3 region has 15 residues. The V gene's germline CDR1 is MNHNS and CDR2 SASEGT. The ends were cut back, 0 bases at V and 5 bases at J, with 11 bases in the middle. This CDR3 reads CASSEAGEGYQPQHF. CDR3 DNA sequence: TGTGCCAGCAGTGAAGCGGGGGAGGGGTATCAGCCCCAGCATTTT.

This sequence joins TRBV20-1 and TRBJ1-2; D ambiguous. Germline V gene sequence: CDR1 DFQATT, CDR2 SNEGSKA (reference sequence). V was trimmed by 5 bases and J by 4 bases, leaving 14 bases between them. The CDR3 spans 13 residues. CDR3 sequence reads: CSAAIASTYGYTF. The CDR3 bases are TGCAGTGCTGCTATCGCAAGTACCTATGGCTACACCTTC.

V usage is TRBV25-1 and J usage is TRBJ2-7, with a possible D match to TRBD2 (5 bases). CDR3 length: 16 amino acids. V dropped 5 bases and J dropped 0 bases, with 17 bases sitting between them. CDR1 is MGHDK and CDR2 is SYGVNS in the germline V gene. The CDR3 sequence: CASSTPLLGSSYEQYF. Here the CDR3 DNA reads TGTGCCAGCAGTACCCCCTTGTTGGGGAGCTCCTACGAGCAGTACTTC.

This clone was detected ten times or more. The same CDR3 also results from other DNA sequences found in this sample. This chain links TRBV11-3 with TRBJ2-7, with 9 bases matching TRBD1. The ends lost 5 bases at V and 6 bases at J; junction bases unmatched: 11. The CDR3 has 15 residues. In germline, CDR1 is SGHNT, CDR2 YENEEA. CDR3 in amino acids: CASSLNRDRDPEQYF. DNA for the CDR3: TGTGCCAGCAGCCTCAACCGGGACAGGGACCCCGAGCAGTACTTC. Drawing the rest from reference TRBV11-3 and TRBJ2-7, the complete variable domain is EAGVVQSPRYKIIEKKQPVAFWCNPISGHNTLYWYLQNLGQGPELLIRYENEEAVDDSQLPKDRFSAERLKGVDSTLKIQPAELGDSAVYLCASSLNRDRDPEQYFGPGTRLTVT.

The CDR3 DNA sequence: TGTGCCAGCAGTTACGTTGTGGGAGTTCCCAATGAGCAGTTCTTC. This codes for CASSYVVGVPNEQFF. This chain links TRBV6-2 or TRBV6-3 with TRBJ2-1; weak D call: TRBD2 (5 bases). The germline V gene has CDR1 MNHEY and CDR2 SVGEGT. This CDR3 has 15 residues. Trimming pared 2 bases from V and 6 bases from J, leaving 14 bases between.

This clone has a count of ten or more. This sequence may be a read error, since a much larger clone differs from it by one base. Likely a read error: the CDR3 ends without its conserved phenylalanine or tryptophan. The chain employs TRBV6-5 and TRBJ2-7; either TRBD1 or TRBD2 may supply D (6 bases each). Deletions cut 0 bases from V and 2 bases from J, with 14 bases between. CDR3 length: 16 amino acids. CDR1 and CDR2 (germline): MNHEY, SVGAGI. The CDR3 loop is CASSYSLGGHPYEQYL. The DNA for the CDR3 is TGTGCCAGCAGTTACTCATTAGGGGGGCATCCCTACGAGCAGTACCTC.

This clone counts as medium-sized (0.01 to 0.1%). The chain employs TRBV7-9 and TRBJ2-1; 9 bases align to TRBD1. Germline-derived CDR1 and CDR2 are SEHNR and FQNEAQ (reference sequence). V was clipped by 4 bases and J by 5 bases; unmatched bases: 9. This CDR3 is built from 16 residues. The CDR3 nucleotides read TGTGCCAGCAGCTCCCCAACAGGGGGCGCGAACAATGAGCAGTTCTTC. As protein: CASSSPTGGANNEQFF.

The chain recombines TRBV19 with TRBJ1-2, with D maybe TRBD1 (6 bases). Trimming took off 6 bases at V and 5 bases at J, with 16 bases between the two ends. Germline loops: CDR1 LNHDA, CDR2 SQIVND (reference sequence). This CDR3 region has 14 residues. The CDR3 loop is CASREQGGVYGYTF. The CDR3 bases are TGTGCCAGTAGGGAACAGGGTGGAGTTTATGGCTACACCTTC.

This clone has at least ten counts. V and J are TRBV3-1 and TRBJ2-3; D gene unclear. The CDR3 contains 14 residues. Germline V gene lookup returns CDR1 LGHDT and CDR2 YNNKEL (reference sequence). V was shortened by 3 bases and J by 2 bases, with 9 bases between the two germline ends. The CDR3 spells CASSHPSPTDTQYF. CDR3 bases: TGTGCCAGCAGCCACCCAAGTCCCACAGATACGCAGTATTTT.

The chain joins TRBV7-3 to TRBJ2-1, with 12 bases identical to TRBD1. The junction had 7 bases not matched to a gene; V was cut back by 0 bases and J by 7 bases. In germline, CDR1 is SGHTA, CDR2 FQGTGA. This CDR3 has 17 amino acids. CDR3 sequence: CASSLTGAGQGANEQFF. CDR3 DNA: TGTGCCAGCAGCTTAACAGGGGCGGGACAGGGGGCGAATGAGCAGTTCTTC.

In the case of this clone: This may arise from a read error, as a much more abundant clone is one base away. The gene calls are TRBV6-9 and TRBJ2-1; D unresolved. Germline V lookup: CDR1 MNHGY, CDR2 SVAAGI. The length of the CDR3 is 12 residues. CDR3 in amino acids: CASTNVFGGQFF. Written as DNA, the CDR3 is TGCGCCAGCACCAACGTGTTTGGTGGGCAGTTCTTC.

By sample fraction, this clone is medium-sized. The J gene is TRBJ2-7, the V gene TRBV2, with D perhaps TRBD1 (6 bases). Trimming stripped 5 bases from V and 1 base from J, with 21 bases between. The CDR3 is 17 residues long. Germline CDR1 is SNHLY and CDR2 is FYNNEI. Here the CDR3 reads CASSTGGTGQPSYEQYF. The CDR3 nucleotides are TGTGCCAGCAGTACCGGAGGAACAGGGCAGCCTTCCTACGAGCAGTACTTC.

This clone was detected many times. The chain employs TRBV27 and TRBJ1-1, with 8 bases that match TRBD1. CDR1 and CDR2 from the germline V gene are MNHEY and SMNVEV (reference sequence). The CDR3 spans 17 residues. The ends lost 2 bases at V and 3 bases at J; junction bases unmatched: 11. The chain's CDR3 is CASSLGSGGVRYTEAFF. The CDR3 DNA reads TGTGCCAGCAGTTTAGGTTCAGGGGGCGTTAGGTACACTGAAGCTTTCTTT.

There are many counts of this clone. The chain recombines TRBV6-1 with TRBJ2-3; 14 bases are shared with TRBD2. The trim removed 6 bases at V and 4 bases at J, leaving 6 bases unmatched. Germline V gene sequence: CDR1 MNHNS, CDR2 SASEGT. CDR3 length: 16 residues. This CDR3 is CASSLGTSGGSDTQYF. In DNA form, the CDR3 reads TGTGCCAGCAGCCTCGGGACTAGCGGGGGTTCAGATACGCAGTATTTT.